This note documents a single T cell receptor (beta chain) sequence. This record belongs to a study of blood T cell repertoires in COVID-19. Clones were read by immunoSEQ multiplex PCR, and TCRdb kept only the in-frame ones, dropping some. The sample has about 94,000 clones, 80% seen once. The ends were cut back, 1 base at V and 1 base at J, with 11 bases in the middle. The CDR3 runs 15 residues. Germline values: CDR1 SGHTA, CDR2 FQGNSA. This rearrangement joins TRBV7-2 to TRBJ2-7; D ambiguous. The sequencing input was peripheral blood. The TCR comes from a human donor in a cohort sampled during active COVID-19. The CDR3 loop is CASSLGIPQSYEQYF. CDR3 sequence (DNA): TGTGCCAGCAGCTTAGGAATCCCCCAGTCCTACGAGCAGTACTTC.